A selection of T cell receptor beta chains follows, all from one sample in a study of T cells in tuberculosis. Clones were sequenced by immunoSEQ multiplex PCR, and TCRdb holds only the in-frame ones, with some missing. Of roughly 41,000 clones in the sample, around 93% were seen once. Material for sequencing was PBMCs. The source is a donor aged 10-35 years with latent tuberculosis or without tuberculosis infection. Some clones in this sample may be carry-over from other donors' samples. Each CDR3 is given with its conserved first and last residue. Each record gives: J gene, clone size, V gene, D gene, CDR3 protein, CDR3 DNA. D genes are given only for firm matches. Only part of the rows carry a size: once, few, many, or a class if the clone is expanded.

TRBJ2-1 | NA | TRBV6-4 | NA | CASSEWSGFEQFF | TGTGCCAGCAGTGAGTGGTCAGGGTTTGAGCAGTTCTTC
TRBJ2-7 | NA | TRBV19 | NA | CASSIQDSTYEQYF | TGTGCCAGTAGTATTCAGGACAGTACCTACGAGCAGTACTTC
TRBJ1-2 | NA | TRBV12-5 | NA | CASGFGTGVTGYTF | TGTGCTAGTGGTTTTGGTACGGGGGTTACTGGCTACACCTTC
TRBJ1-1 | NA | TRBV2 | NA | CASLNREAFF | TGTGCCAGCCTTAACAGGGAAGCTTTCTTT
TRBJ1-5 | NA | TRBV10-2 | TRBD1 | CASRQTGEGQPQHF | TGCGCCAGCAGACAGACAGGGGAGGGTCAGCCCCAGCATTTT
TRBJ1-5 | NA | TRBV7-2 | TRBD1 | CASSLEGARDQPQHF | TGTGCCAGCAGCTTAGAGGGGGCGCGGGATCAGCCCCAGCATTTT
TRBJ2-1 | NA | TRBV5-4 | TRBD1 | CASSPGTDEQFF | TGTGCCAGTAGCCCAGGGACAGATGAGCAGTTCTTC
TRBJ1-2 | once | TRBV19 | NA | CASRGEGFYGYTF | TGTGCCAGTAGAGGGGAAGGATTCTATGGCTACACCTTC
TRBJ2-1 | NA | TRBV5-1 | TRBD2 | CASSRAGGRGYNEQFF | TGCGCCAGCAGCCGGGCTGGAGGGCGGGGGTACAATGAGCAGTTCTTC
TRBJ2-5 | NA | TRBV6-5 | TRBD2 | CASRPGAAGEETQYF | TGTGCCAGCAGGCCCGGGGCGGCGGGGGAAGAGACCCAGTACTTC
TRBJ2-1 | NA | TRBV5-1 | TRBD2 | CASSLTFPGGPAYEQFF | TGCGCCAGCAGCTTGACATTTCCGGGGGGTCCAGCATATGAGCAGTTCTTC
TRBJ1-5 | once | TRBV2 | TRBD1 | CASSPDRLDQPQHF | TGTGCCAGCAGTCCGGACAGGCTGGATCAGCCCCAGCATTTT
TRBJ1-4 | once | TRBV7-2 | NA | CASSLAPVGTNEKLFF | TGTGCCAGCAGCTTAGCCCCGGTTGGAACTAATGAAAAACTGTTTTTT
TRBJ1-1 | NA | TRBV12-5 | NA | CASGLGGNTEAFF | TGTGCTAGTGGTTTGGGAGGGAACACTGAAGCTTTCTTT
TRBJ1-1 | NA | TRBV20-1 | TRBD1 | CSAHRGSGAFF | TGCAGTGCGCACAGGGGCTCTGGAGCTTTCTTT
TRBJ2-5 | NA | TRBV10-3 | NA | CAISESGGEETQYF | TGTGCCATCAGTGAGTCTGGCGGGGAAGAGACCCAGTACTTC
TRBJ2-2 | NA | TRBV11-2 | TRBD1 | CASSSPTGVGTGELFF | TGTGCCAGCAGCTCGCCCACAGGGGTGGGGACCGGGGAGCTGTTTTTT
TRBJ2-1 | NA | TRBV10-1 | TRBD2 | CASSPGGTSGGPTYNEQFF | TGCGCCAGCAGTCCCGGGGGGACTAGCGGGGGCCCTACCTACAATGAGCAGTTCTTC
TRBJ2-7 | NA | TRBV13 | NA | CASSSWSLSSYEQYF | TGTGCCAGCAGCTCCTGGTCACTAAGCTCCTACGAGCAGTACTTC
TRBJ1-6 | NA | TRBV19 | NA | CASSYDRFNSPLHF | TGTGCCAGTAGCTACGACAGGTTCAATTCACCCCTCCACTTT
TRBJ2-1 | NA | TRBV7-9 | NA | CASSRLVSGSYNEQFF | TGTGCCAGCAGCCGACTGGTTTCGGGGTCTTACAATGAGCAGTTCTTC
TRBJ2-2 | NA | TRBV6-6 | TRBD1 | CASSQQGLTGELFF | TGTGCCAGCAGTCAACAGGGGTTAACCGGGGAGCTGTTTTTT
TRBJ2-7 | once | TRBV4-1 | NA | CASSQVASYEQYF | TGCGCCAGCAGCCAAGTAGCGAGCTACGAGCAGTACTTC
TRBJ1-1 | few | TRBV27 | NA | CASSLSKDNEAFF | TGTGCCAGCAGTTTATCGAAGGACAATGAAGCTTTCTTT
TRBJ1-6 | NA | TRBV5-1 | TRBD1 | CASRRDSLNSPLHF | TGCGCCAGCAGAAGGGACAGCTTAAATTCACCCCTCCACTTT
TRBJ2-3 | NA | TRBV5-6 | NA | CASSLYGSNRVQDTQYF | TGTGCCAGCAGCTTGTATGGTAGTAACAGGGTGCAAGATACGCAGTATTTT
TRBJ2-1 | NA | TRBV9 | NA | CASSVAGTDYNEQFF | TGTGCCAGCAGCGTAGCGGGGACTGACTACAATGAGCAGTTCTTC
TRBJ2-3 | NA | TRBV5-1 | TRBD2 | CASSLSVASGGNTQYF | TGCGCCAGCAGCTTGAGCGTTGCGAGCGGGGGAAATACGCAGTATTTT
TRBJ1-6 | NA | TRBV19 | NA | CASSIQGSPLHF | TGTGCCAGTAGTATCCAGGGATCACCCCTCCACTTT
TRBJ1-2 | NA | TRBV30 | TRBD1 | CAWKLQGDNYGYTF | TGTGCCTGGAAGCTACAGGGGGACAACTATGGCTACACCTTC
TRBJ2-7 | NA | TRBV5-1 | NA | CASSLEQTGKPDEQYF | TGCGCCAGCAGCTTAGAACAAACAGGGAAGCCAGACGAGCAGTACTTC
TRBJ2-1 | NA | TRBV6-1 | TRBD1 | CASRRDRVNEQFF | TGTGCCAGCAGACGGGACAGGGTCAATGAGCAGTTCTTC
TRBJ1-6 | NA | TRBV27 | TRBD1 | CASSAGTGGRNSPLHF | TGTGCCAGCAGTGCAGGGACAGGGGGCCGGAATTCACCCCTCCACTTT
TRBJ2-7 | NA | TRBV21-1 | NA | CASSKGGAGAGPQYF | TGTGCCAGCAGCAAAGGAGGAGCGGGGGCCGGCCCCCAGTACTTC
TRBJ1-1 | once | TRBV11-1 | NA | CASSLGVKNTEAFF | TGTGCCAGCAGCTTAGGAGTCAAGAACACTGAAGCTTTCTTT
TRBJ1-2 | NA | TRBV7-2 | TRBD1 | CASSRQGSDGYTF | TGTGCCAGCAGTCGACAGGGTTCGGATGGCTACACCTTC
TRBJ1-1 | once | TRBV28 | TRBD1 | CATSHLTGAFF | TGTGCCACGTCTCATCTGACAGGGGCTTTCTTT